The 30 T cell receptor beta chains listed next were all sequenced from one sample in a study of blood T cell repertoires in COVID-19. Here immunoSEQ multiplex PCR was the method, and the copy in TCRdb shows in-frame clones only, minus some. The data contain about 250,000 clones, around 82% of them singletons. Sequenced input: peripheral blood. The source of these receptors is a woman over 75 with active or convalescent COVID-19.

The chain links TRBV25-1 to TRBJ1-6, with 8 bases lining up with TRBD1. Germline trimming cut 3 bases from V and 6 bases from J; bases unmatched to any gene: 7. The CDR3 has 16 residues. Germline assignment: CDR1 MGHDK and CDR2 SYGVNS. The DNA for the CDR3 is TGTGCCAGCAGTGACCCCCGACAGGGGACTAATTCACCCCTCCACTTT. Its translation is CASSDPRQGTNSPLHF.

The rearrangement links TRBV18 to TRBJ2-6; D gene uncertain. The CDR3 extends over 15 amino acids. Germline V gives CDR1 KGHSH, CDR2 LQKENI. V lost 0 bases to trimming and J lost 3 bases, with 6 bases between them. The CDR3 nucleotides are TGTGCCAGCTCACCACCGTATGTTGGGGCCAACGTCCTGACTTTC. It is translated as CASSPPYVGANVLTF.

V is TRBV7-9 and J is TRBJ2-2, with D uncertain. CDR1 and CDR2 (germline): SEHNR, FQNEAQ (reference sequence). V lost 0 bases and J lost 5, with 16 bases in between. CDR3 length equals 17 residues. Here the CDR3 reads CASSLAGSNLWTGELFF. CDR3 DNA sequence: TGTGCCAGCAGCTTAGCCGGTAGTAACCTATGGACCGGGGAGCTGTTTTTT. Based on the CDR3 plus reference TRBV7-9 and TRBJ2-2, the full variable domain is DTGVSQNPRHKITKRGQNVTFRCDPISEHNRLYWYRQTLGQGPEFLTYFQNEAQLEKSRLLSDRFSAERPKGSFSTLEIQRTEQGDSAMYLCASSLAGSNLWTGELFFGEGSRLTVL.

The genes are TRBV2 and TRBJ2-3; 9 nucleotides agree with TRBD2. The CDR3 length is 15 residues. Trimming removed 8 bases from V and 3 bases from J; junction bases left unmatched: 9. Germline V CDR1 and CDR2: SNHLY, FYNNEI. In DNA form, the CDR3 reads TGTGCCAGCGGGGTTTCTAGCGGGAAGACAGATACGCAGTATTTT. Amino acids: CASGVSSGKTDTQYF.

The V call is TRBV11-2, the J call TRBJ1-4; D gene unclear. Germline CDR1 SGHAT, CDR2 FQNNGV. With 3 bases removed from V and 10 bases from J, the gap between germline ends came to 12 bases. The CDR3 covers 13 residues. The CDR3 sequence: CASSLAQYGKLFF. The CDR3 DNA sequence: TGTGCCAGCAGCTTGGCCCAGTATGGAAAACTGTTTTTT.

This clone was seen a few times. The chain joins TRBV11-2 to TRBJ1-4; D is uncertain. Germline V gene data show CDR1 as SGHAT and CDR2 as FQNNGV. This CDR3 comprises 16 residues. Trimming shortened V by 3 bases and J by 0 bases, and 11 bases separated the two germline ends. In nucleotides, the CDR3 is TGTGCCAGCAGCTTGGGCAGCCATGCAACTAATGAAAAACTGTTTTTT. Its protein is CASSLGSHATNEKLFF.

The J gene is TRBJ2-1, the V gene TRBV11-2, with 15 bases fitting TRBD2. V lost 1 base, J lost 10 bases, and 5 bases stayed unmatched. Germline V gives CDR1 SGHAT, CDR2 FQNNGV. This CDR3 is built from 16 residues. CDR3: CASSLAGLAGGLEQFF. CDR3 nucleotides: TGTGCCAGCAGCTTAGCTGGACTAGCGGGAGGGTTGGAGCAGTTCTTC. The whole variable domain, remainder taken from reference TRBV11-2 and TRBJ2-1, is EAGVAQSPRYKIIEKRQSVAFWCNPISGHATLYWYQQILGQGPKLLIQFQNNGVVDDSQLPKDRFSAERLKGVDSTLKIQPAKLEDSAVYLCASSLAGLAGGLEQFFGPGTRLTVL.

The J gene is TRBJ1-3, the V gene TRBV6-5; TRBD1 might be the D (5 bases). CDR3 length: 12 residues. Trimming took 10 bases from V and 3 from J, leaving 10 bases between them. The germline CDR1 and CDR2 sequences are MNHEY and SVGAGI. CDR3 sequence reads: CATQGDGNTIYF. The CDR3 coding sequence is TGTGCCACCCAGGGTGATGGAAACACCATATATTTT.

J is TRBJ1-5 and V is TRBV18, with D tentatively TRBD1 (6 bases). This CDR3 has 14 residues. Germline lookup yields CDR1 KGHSH and CDR2 LQKENI. Trimming left V 3 bases short and J 4 bases short, with 10 bases between. The CDR3 sequence: CASSPWDTNQPQHF. In DNA, the CDR3 is TGTGCCAGCTCACCGTGGGACACTAATCAGCCCCAGCATTTT.

This rearrangement joins TRBV7-6 to TRBJ2-7, with 10 nucleotides matching TRBD1. CDR3 length: 17 residues. In germline, CDR1 is SGHVS, CDR2 FNYEAQ. The V and J ends lost 1 base and 2 bases, in that order; junction bases with no gene match: 8. DNA for the CDR3: TGTGCCAGCAGCTTAGGACAGGGGGCTTGGAGCGCCTACGAGCAGTACTTC. Residues: CASSLGQGAWSAYEQYF.

The genes are TRBV10-3 and TRBJ1-5; tentative D call: TRBD1 (6 bases). CDR1 is ENHRY and CDR2 is SYGVKD in the germline V gene. CDR3 length: 15 residues. V was pared by 4 bases and J by 6 bases, with 16 bases between. The CDR3 region is CAISGGPGGTQPQHF. CDR3 nucleotide sequence: TGTGCCATCAGTGGGGGACCGGGGGGCACTCAGCCCCAGCATTTT.

The chain recombines TRBV19 with TRBJ1-2; TRBD1 matches at 8 bases. The germline V gene encodes CDR1 LNHDA and CDR2 SQIVND (reference sequence). This CDR3 is 15 amino acids long. The ends lost 4 bases at V and 3 bases at J; junction bases unmatched: 7. The CDR3 spells CASSTRTGKDYGYTF. The CDR3 DNA follows: TGTGCCAGTAGTACTCGGACAGGGAAGGACTATGGCTACACCTTC.

The chain links TRBV6-5 to TRBJ1-1, with D perhaps TRBD1 (6 bases). The V end was cut by 7 bases, the J end by 1 base, with 16 bases between. This CDR3 is built from 15 residues. Germline CDR1 reads MNHEY; CDR2 reads SVGAGI. The CDR3 here is CASTRTVVSNTEAFF. The CDR3, as DNA: TGTGCCAGCACCCGGACAGTCGTCTCGAACACTGAAGCTTTCTTT.

The CDR3 DNA follows: TGTGCCAGCAGTCCCTCGACCAAGCGAGGGATCATGGCCCAGCATTTT. Amino acids: CASSPSTKRGIMAQHF. V is TRBV28 and J is TRBJ1-5; D uncertain. Trimming took 5 bases from V and 11 from J, leaving 25 bases between them. There are 16 residues in the CDR3. Germline assignment: CDR1 MDHEN and CDR2 SYDVKM.

V usage is TRBV3-1 (or the pseudogene TRBV3-2) and J usage is TRBJ1-1; 7 bases are a match to TRBD1. The CDR3 is 13 amino acids. Per the germline V gene, CDR1 is LGHDT and CDR2 is YNNKEL (reference sequence). The V and J ends lost 2 bases and 6 bases, in that order; junction bases with no gene match: 3. The chain's CDR3 is CASSQPQGAEAFF. CDR3 nucleotides: TGTGCCAGCAGCCAACCGCAGGGGGCTGAAGCTTTCTTT.

The sample holds a few counts of this clone. The chain uses TRBV9 and TRBJ2-5; 9 bases line up with TRBD1. Germline lookup yields CDR1 SGDLS and CDR2 YYNGEE. This CDR3 is built from 15 residues. V was clipped by 3 bases and J by 5 bases; unmatched bases: 8. The CDR3 DNA reads TGTGCCAGCAGCGCAGCGGGACAGGGAGGGGAGACCCAGTACTTC. Its protein product is CASSAAGQGGETQYF.

J is TRBJ2-3 and V is TRBV18; TRBD2 matches at 7 bases. V trimming: 2 bases; J trimming: 5 bases; junction bases outside the gene matches: 10. This CDR3 spans 16 amino acids. Germline CDR1 reads KGHSH; CDR2 reads LQKENI. CDR3 in amino acids: CASSPLIGGREDTQYF. DNA of the CDR3: TGTGCCAGCTCACCATTGATTGGCGGGAGAGAAGATACGCAGTATTTT.

The V call is TRBV14, the J call TRBJ1-2; D ambiguous. V shed 4 bases and J shed 3 bases, with 12 bases lying between them. The CDR3 length is 14 residues. Per the germline V gene, CDR1 is SGHDN and CDR2 is FVKESK. The CDR3 DNA reads TGTGCCAGCAGCCGGGAGTTGACGGACTATGGCTACACCTTC. It yields the protein CASSRELTDYGYTF. The entire variable domain, with the rest obtained from reference TRBV14 and TRBJ1-2, is as follows: EAGVTQFPSHSVIEKGQTVTLRCDPISGHDNLYWYRRVMGKEIKFLLHFVKESKQDESGMPNNRFLAERTGGTYSTLKVQPAELEDSGVYFCASSRELTDYGYTFGSGTRLTVV.

The chain is built from TRBV20-1 and TRBJ2-2, with 7 bases identical to TRBD1. V gave up 3 bases and J gave up 2 bases; unmatched junction bases: 3. CDR1 and CDR2 from the germline V gene are DFQATT and SNEGSKA (reference sequence). The CDR3 extends over 14 amino acids. The CDR3, as DNA: TGCAGTGCTAGTGGGACAGTAAACACCGGGGAGCTGTTTTTT. Translation gives CSASGTVNTGELFF.

V is TRBV30 and J is TRBJ1-1, with TRBD1 matching over 7 bases. Germline V CDR1 and CDR2: GTSNPN, SVGIG (reference sequence). This CDR3 region has 14 residues. V dropped 5 bases and J dropped 1; count of bases not matched to a gene: 7. Here the CDR3 reads CAWSPGQRNTEAFF. In DNA, the CDR3 is TGTGCCTGGTCCCCGGGACAGAGGAACACTGAAGCTTTCTTT.

The rearrangement links TRBV6-5 to TRBJ1-3; D remains unclear. This CDR3 is built from 14 residues. The germline gives CDR1 MNHEY, CDR2 SVGAGI. Trimming took off 6 bases at V and 4 bases at J, with 13 bases between the two ends. The CDR3 nucleotides read TGTGCCAGCAGCAACGTACGAGGAGGAAACACCATATATTTT. Amino acid sequence: CASSNVRGGNTIYF.

The chain uses TRBV5-6 and TRBJ1-4, with D tentatively TRBD1 (5 bases). The ends were cut back, 0 bases at V and 8 bases at J, with 14 bases in the middle. The germline CDR1 and CDR2 sequences are SGHDT and YYEEEE. The CDR3 spans 15 residues. The CDR3 bases are TGTGCCAGCAGCTTGGTAGGGGCCACAAAGGAAAAACTGTTTTTT. Translating gives CASSLVGATKEKLFF.

This clone was seen a handful of times. The chain couples TRBV20-1 to TRBJ1-5; D is ambiguous. Germline V CDR1 and CDR2: DFQATT, SNEGSKA (reference sequence). Deletions cut 3 bases from V and 7 bases from J, with 10 bases between. The CDR3 covers 12 residues. The CDR3 DNA sequence: TGCAGTGCTAGTGGGAGCGCACAGCCCCAGCATTTT. Its protein is CSASGSAQPQHF.

This clone appeared a few times. Written as DNA, the CDR3 is TGCGCCAGCAGCTTGGCCCAACAGGGGCTTGGCTACACCTTC. It encodes CASSLAQQGLGYTF. The chain combines TRBV5-1 with TRBJ1-2, with TRBD1 identical over 7 bases. Losses at the gene ends were 0 bases for V and 7 bases for J; bases not matched to a gene: 6. The CDR3 sequence is 14 residues long. The germline V gene encodes CDR1 SGHRS and CDR2 YFSETQ.

V gene TRBV28 combines with J gene TRBJ2-2; tentatively, D is TRBD1 (6 bases). Trimming took 4 bases from V and 6 from J, leaving 18 bases between them. Per the germline V gene, CDR1 is MDHEN and CDR2 is SYDVKM. The CDR3 sequence is 16 residues long. The chain's CDR3 is CASSSGTPVYSGELFF. In nucleotides, the CDR3 is TGTGCCAGCAGTTCCGGGACACCGGTTTACTCCGGGGAGCTGTTTTTT.

This chain uses TRBV7-9 with TRBJ1-2; D call uncertain. Trimming stripped 0 bases from V and 6 bases from J, with 14 bases between. The CDR3 covers 15 residues. Germline CDR1 and CDR2: SEHNR and FQNEAQ (reference sequence). The CDR3 DNA sequence: TGTGCCAGCAGCTTAGCGGGGAGGATAGAGGATGGCTACACCTTC. Its protein is CASSLAGRIEDGYTF.

This chain links TRBV27 with TRBJ2-7; TRBD1 aligns across 7 bases. This CDR3 comprises 14 residues. Trimming cost V 6 bases and J 3 bases; bases outside gene matches: 8. Germline V gives CDR1 MNHEY, CDR2 SMNVEV (reference sequence). The CDR3 DNA sequence: TGTGCCAGCAGCGGGGACAGAAAAGGCTACGAGCAGTACTTC. It codes for CASSGDRKGYEQYF.

This chain uses TRBV28 with TRBJ1-4, with a possible D match to TRBD1 (6 bases). The CDR3 contains 17 residues. V gave up 2 bases and J gave up 2 bases, with 15 bases separating them. In germline, CDR1 is MDHEN, CDR2 SYDVKM. The DNA of the CDR3 is TGTGCCAGCAGTTTAGGGGGCAGGGGTACGACTAATGAAAAACTGTTTTTT. It specifies CASSLGGRGTTNEKLFF. Full variable domain (remainder filled in from reference TRBV28 and TRBJ1-4): DVKVTQSSRYLVKRTGEKVFLECVQDMDHENMFWYRQDPGLGLRLIYFSYDVKMKEKGDIPEGYSVSREKKERFSLILESASTNQTSMYLCASSLGGRGTTNEKLFFGSGTQLSVL.

V is TRBV3-1 (or the pseudogene TRBV3-2) and J is TRBJ1-4, with no clear D. The CDR3 loop spans 15 amino acids. The V and J ends lost 5 bases and 0 bases respectively, with 10 bases between them. Germline loops: CDR1 LGHDT, CDR2 YNNKEL (reference sequence). CDR3 DNA: TGTGCCAGCAGCGCAGTCGTGTCAACTAATGAAAAACTGTTTTTT. Amino acid sequence: CASSAVVSTNEKLFF.

The chain employs TRBV27 and TRBJ2-5; 14 bases are a match to TRBD2. Germline-derived CDR1 and CDR2 are MNHEY and SMNVEV (reference sequence). Trimming took 6 bases from V and 3 from J; bases not matched to a gene: 3. This CDR3 has 15 residues. The CDR3 sequence is CASSQGLAGEETQYF. For the CDR3, the DNA is TGTGCCAGCAGCCAGGGACTAGCGGGAGAAGAGACCCAGTACTTC.